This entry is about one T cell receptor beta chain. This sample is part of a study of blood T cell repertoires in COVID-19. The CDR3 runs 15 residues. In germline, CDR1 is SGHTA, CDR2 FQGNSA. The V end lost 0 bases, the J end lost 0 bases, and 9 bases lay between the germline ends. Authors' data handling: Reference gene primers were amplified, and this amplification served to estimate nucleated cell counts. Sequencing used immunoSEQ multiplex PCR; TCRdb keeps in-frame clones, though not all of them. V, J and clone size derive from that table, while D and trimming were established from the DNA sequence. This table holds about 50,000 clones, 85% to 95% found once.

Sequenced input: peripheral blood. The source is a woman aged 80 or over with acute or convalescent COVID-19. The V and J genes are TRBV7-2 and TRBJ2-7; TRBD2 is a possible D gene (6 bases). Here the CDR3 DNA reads TGTGCCAGCAGCTTAGCTATTAGCGGCTCCTACGAGCAGTACTTC. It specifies CASSLAISGSYEQYF.